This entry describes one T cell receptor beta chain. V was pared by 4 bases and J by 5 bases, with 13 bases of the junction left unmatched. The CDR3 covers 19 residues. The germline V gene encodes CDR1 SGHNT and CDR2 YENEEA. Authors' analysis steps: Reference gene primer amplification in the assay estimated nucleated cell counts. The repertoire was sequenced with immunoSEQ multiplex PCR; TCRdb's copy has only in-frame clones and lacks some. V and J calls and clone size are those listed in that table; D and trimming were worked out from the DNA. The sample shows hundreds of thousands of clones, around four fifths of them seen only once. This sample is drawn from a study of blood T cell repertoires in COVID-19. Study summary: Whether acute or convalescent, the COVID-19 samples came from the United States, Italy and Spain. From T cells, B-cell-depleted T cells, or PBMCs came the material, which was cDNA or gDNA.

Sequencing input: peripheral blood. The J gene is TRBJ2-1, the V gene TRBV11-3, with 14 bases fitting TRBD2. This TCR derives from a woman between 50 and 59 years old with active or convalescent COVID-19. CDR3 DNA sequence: TGTGCCAGCAGCTCCTCACTCGGACTAGCGGGAGGCAGGGACAATGAGCAGTTCTTC. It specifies CASSSSLGLAGGRDNEQFF.